This T cell receptor beta chain originates from a study of cytomegalovirus exposure and HLA in healthy donors (dated 2017 in TCRdb). Concerning the study at large: In an earlier analysis of some 610 of the donors, 250 to 350 Gb of sequence data and about 110 million unique TCR beta sequences from about 179 million T cells were reported. An early release that covered about 600 HLA-typed donors contained 250 to 350 gigabases of sequencing data and roughly 84 million unique TCR sequences. Of the roughly 400 genotyped donors, 81% fell in the genetic ancestry cluster associated with self-reported Caucasian donors. The aim of the study was to test whether cataloging public T cell receptors could identify signatures of past pathogen exposure. The study used immunosequencing to profile the T cell repertoires of around 600 subjects and linked those repertoires to cytomegalovirus serostatus. In addition to the first cohort of around 670 subjects, a separate validation cohort of about 120 different subjects was used. To predict cytomegalovirus infection status, the study combined high-throughput TCR immunosequencing, statistical association of individual TCRs with disease status, and machine learning. To study patterns of TCR occurrence, a later analysis re-analyzed previously published TCR beta repertoires from 666 donors and added high-resolution HLA genotyping. Rather than drawing on any new phenotypic data, the later analysis identified candidate immune exposures from TCR beta sequences and the way those sequences occurred across donors. In an earlier analysis of more than 550 of the donors, high-throughput TCR beta sequencing was used to judge whether each TCR beta V gene segment behaved as functional or pseudogenic. Donor age, sex, ethnicity and CMV serostatus were compiled alongside the repertoire data. A later genetic analysis used genome-wide SNP genotypes for about 65% of the roughly 670 donors, treating that subset as a discovery cohort. All discovery cohort repertoires had been generated using a single sequencing platform. HLA typing included class I and class II loci at four-digit resolution. Typing coverage varied by locus: roughly 620-640 donors for A, B, C, DRB1 and DQB1; roughly 560 for DQA1; over 600 for DPA1; approximately 450 for DPB1. Roughly 5 DR-DQ haplotypes were handled as single units for association and clustering because linkage in the cohort was strong. Among over 350 genotyped donors of the cohort, an average of about 240,000 unique TCR beta nucleotide sequences were sequenced per donor, roughly 18% of them non-productive.

Broad study findings and their caveats: Most TCR sequences were seen in very few donors, while some public TCRs were found in many individuals. Because counts were too low, roughly 17 rarely observed V segments, including chromosome 9 orphons, were left out of the earlier analysis of about 500 of the donors. A later analysis reported that several top co-occurrence clusters appeared linked to parvovirus B19, influenza, CMV and Epstein-Barr virus. Roughly uniform sequencing depth across donors was assumed in presence/absence analyses, although this assumption may not hold. When HLA alleles, especially DR and DQ, strongly co-occurred, attributing TCR associations to individual alleles was difficult. Linkage disequilibrium might explain the correlated functional status among segregating V segments, but an unknown experimental factor could not be excluded. A further reported finding was that TCR beta sequences accurately predicted the HLA-A and HLA-B alleles for most subjects in the first cohort. In an earlier analysis of fewer than 700 of the donors, most TCR beta V segments appeared in productive rearrangements about 87% or about 30% of the time, broadly matching IMGT annotations. In a later analysis, HLA-associated TCR beta chains were found to be more clonally expanded and to have lower generation probabilities than equally common non-associated chains. In a later genetic analysis, fewer N-insertions in productive TCRs were reported among donors in an Asian-associated ancestry cluster than the roughly 700-donor mean. In a later analysis, most CMV-associated TCR beta chains were found to appear HLA-restricted, with HLA associations seemingly driven largely by CMV exposure. Because HLA typing was unavailable for some donors at each locus, only the typed subset was used in association tests. Because the 87-base-pair reads could not distinguish some IMGT-functional V segments, including TRBV6-2 and TRBV6-3, those segments were excluded. In a later analysis, the rate of TCR association differed among HLA loci, with DRB1 alleles having the most associated TCRs and HLA-C alleles having the fewest. CMV serostatus was the only immune exposure information available for the cohort. Specific HLA alleles were associated with some 15,000 TCR beta sequences at a false discovery rate of 0.05 in a later analysis. This cohort had only TCR beta chains sequenced, and the lack of alpha or paired-chain data limited which features could be detected. In vitro tests confirmed that three of the cytomegalovirus-associated TCR beta chains recognize cytomegalovirus antigens. Cytomegalovirus status was reported to be diagnosed by the classifier with high specificity and sensitivity in both the original and validation cohorts. In the study, about 150 TCR beta chains were listed as associated with cytomegalovirus. In a later genetic analysis, a missense DCLRE1C variant was associated with V-gene and J-gene trimming of TCR beta chains, and the association was replicated in an independent cohort. According to the authors, the approach could potentially be generalized to other disease states and immunological phenotypes. A group of highly shared sequence variants was considered likely to be a technical artifact of the sequencing pipeline.

The library was prepared using the immunoSEQ multiplex PCR assay. For the multiplex PCR, a mixture combining 60 forward primers for TCR Vbeta segments and 13 reverse primers for TCR Jbeta segments was used. The CDR3 region of rearranged TCR beta genes was amplified from genomic DNA with a multiplex PCR assay. Amplified TCR beta libraries were sequenced as 87-base-pair reads on the Illumina HiSeq System. In the paper's pipeline: In a later analysis, some 80 million unique TCR beta chains were counted across the roughly 670 repertoires, and roughly 11 million of these chains were shared by at least two donors. To remove PCR and sequencing errors, raw reads were error-corrected and collapsed into unique sequences using a nearest-neighbor algorithm that merged closely related sequences. CDR3 sequences were aligned to IMGT reference sequences to assign V, D and J gene segments. Each retained sequence needed at least a six-nucleotide match to both a V gene segment and a J gene segment. Rearrangements were classified as productive when the CDR3 lacked stop codons and remained in frame with V and J, and all other rearrangements were classified as non-productive. Following IMGT convention, CDR3 was defined as the stretch from the second conserved V-encoded cysteine up to the conserved J-encoded phenylalanine. In an earlier analysis of roughly 580 of the donors, sequences lacking an unambiguous match to a single V gene segment were excluded. An earlier analysis of about 600 of the donors called V segments functional above 56.7% productive rearrangements and segregating when the between-donor standard deviation exceeded 5%. A statistical classification framework was built to diagnose cytomegalovirus status from the catalog of TCR beta chain sequences. V and J gene assignment, in a later analysis, came from comparing TCR nucleotide sequences with IMGT/GENE-DB human TR gene sequences. In a later analysis, CDR3 sequences and most-parsimonious VDJ recombination scenarios were assigned using the TCRdist pipeline. In a later analysis, every TCR beta chain was defined by the combination of its CDR3 amino acid sequence and its V-gene family, and reads without a unique V-gene family were dropped. As a way to deal with suspected cross-contamination and a sequencing artifact, a later analysis dropped 500 to 700 nucleotide sequences that were highly shared and had low generation probability. For each public chain, a later analysis derived a clonal expansion index from normalized ranks of inferred template counts within each repertoire. In a later analysis, generation probabilities were computed with a VDJ recombination model fitted to out-of-frame rearrangements, and the resulting probabilities were checked against IGoR. Hypergeometric tests were used in a later analysis to score TCR-TCR, TCR-HLA and TCR-CMV co-occurrence, with a repertoire-size bias correction applied to the TCR pairs. False discovery rates were estimated in a later analysis by permuting HLA or CMV assignments 20 times. In a later analysis, co-occurring TCRs were grouped with DBSCAN, and TCRdist sequence similarity was added when clustering was performed within HLA-allele-positive subsets. For co-occurrence clustering, repertoires with fewer than 30,000 or more than 120,000 public chains were excluded, along with roughly five repertoires with anomalous nucleotide sharing. TCRdb re-hosts the immuneACCESS table, in-frame sequences only. Its copies lack some clones; in the studies checked, an unresolved V gene accounts for under half of them, and the cause for the rest is not known. That table furnishes V, J and clone size, whereas the DNA furnished D and trimming. Within this sample are roughly 200,000 clones, with 70% to 85% of them counted one time only. In total, the top ten clones hold 3.7% of the sample.

The cohort consisted of 600 to 750 healthy bone marrow donors. At the time of sampling, every cohort member was nominally healthy, though immune exposures that went unrecorded were likely present. The donor was CMV seropositive and belonged to the group of some 290 seropositive cohort members. A peripheral blood sample was collected from each donor, and TCR beta sequencing was performed on peripheral blood mononuclear cells. The Qiagen DNeasy Blood Extraction Kit was used to extract genomic DNA from the blood cell samples. Based on the germline V gene (reference sequence), the CDR1 and CDR2 sequences are MNHEY and SMNVEV. The CDR3 covers 15 residues, taking in both the cysteine and the phenylalanine. Only CDR3 DNA remains: 45 bases, in frame from the first base. Ends trimmed: V by 5 bases, J by 3 bases; bases unmatched to a gene: 4. A single count supports this clone. Its specific antigen is unknown. The input lacks base qualities; no much larger clone sits a single base away.

This chain is built from TRBV27 and TRBJ2-3; 11 central bases correspond to TRBD2. Sequenced: PBMCs. The clonotype comes from a woman aged 60 to 75 in good health and CMV-seropositive. Read as DNA, the sequence is TGTGCCAGCAGTGTACCTAGCGGGAGGACAGATACGCAGTATTTT. It encodes CASSVPSGRTDTQYF.